Sequencing of this T cell receptor beta chain was carried out in a study of identical twins. TCRdb passed the 5' RACE reads through MiXCR, listing each CDR3 protein once. This table has around 470,000 distinct CDR3 sequences, around 14% appearing once. With 3 bases clipped from V and 4 bases from J, the junction kept 5 bases outside the gene matches. Germline CDR1 GTSNPN, CDR2 SVGIG (reference sequence). The CDR3 is 15 residues long. This clonotype was observed a few times. Separately, the same data were catalogued under a study of yellow fever vaccine responses in identical twins.

Sequencing was carried out using CD4+ T cells sorted from blood. The rearrangement uses TRBV30 and TRBJ2-7; 14 bases are a match to TRBD2. The source of this sequence is a woman younger than 30 in good health. CDR3 residues: CAWSLGLAGGYEQYF. CDR3 coding DNA: TGTGCCTGGAGCCTAGGACTAGCGGGGGGATACGAGCAGTACTTC.